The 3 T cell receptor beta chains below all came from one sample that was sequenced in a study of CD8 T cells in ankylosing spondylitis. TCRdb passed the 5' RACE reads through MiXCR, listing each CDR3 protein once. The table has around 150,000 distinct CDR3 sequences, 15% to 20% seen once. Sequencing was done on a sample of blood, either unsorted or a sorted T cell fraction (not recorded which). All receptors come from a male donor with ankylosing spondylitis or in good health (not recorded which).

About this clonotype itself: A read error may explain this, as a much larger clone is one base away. The CDR3 here is CGALGSYGYTF. Written as DNA, the CDR3 is TGCGGCGCACTGGGTAGCTATGGCTACACCTTC. V is TRBV20-1 and J is TRBJ1-2; no clear D gene. Germline loops: CDR1 DFQATT, CDR2 SNEGSKA (reference sequence). CDR3 length: 11 residues.

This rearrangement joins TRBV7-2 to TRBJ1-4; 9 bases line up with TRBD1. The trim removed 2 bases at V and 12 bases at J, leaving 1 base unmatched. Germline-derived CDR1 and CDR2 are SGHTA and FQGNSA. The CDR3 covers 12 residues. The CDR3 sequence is CASSLRTGELFF. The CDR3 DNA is TGTGCCAGCAGCTTAAGGACAGGGGAACTGTTTTTT. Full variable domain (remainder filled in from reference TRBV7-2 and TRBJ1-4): GAGVSQSPSNKVTEKGKDVELRCDPISGHTALYWYRQSLGQGLEFLIYFQGNSAPDKSGLPSDRFSAERTGGSVSTLTIQRTQQEDSAVYLCASSLRTGELFFGSGTQLSVL.

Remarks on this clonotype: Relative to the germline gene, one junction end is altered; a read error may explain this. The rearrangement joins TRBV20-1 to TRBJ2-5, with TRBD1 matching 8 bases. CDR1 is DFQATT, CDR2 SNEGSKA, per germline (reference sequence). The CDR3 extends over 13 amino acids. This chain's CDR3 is CSAIRGLQETQYF. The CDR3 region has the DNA TGTAGTGCCATCAGGGGGCTTCAAGAGACCCAGTACTTC.